The 11 T cell receptor beta chains below all came from one sample that was sequenced in a study of T cells in Graves' hyperthyroidism and ophthalmopathy. RNA transcripts served as the template for amplifying TCR beta CDR3 regions. When the TCR CDR3 underwent first-round RT-PCR, the HTBI primer set was used. TCRdb re-analysed the multiplex PCR reads in MiXCR, keeping a single row per CDR3 protein. The table includes a few hundred thousand distinct CDR3 sequences, about a fifth detected once. Sequences were obtained from blood. The source of these receptors is a man between 18 and 35 years old with Graves' hyperthyroidism.

The sample holds one count of this clonotype. An end of the junction differs from the germline gene, which may be a read error. The J gene is TRBJ1-2, the V gene TRBV6-1; D is perhaps TRBD1 (5 bases). The V gene's germline CDR1 is MNHNS and CDR2 SASEGT. The length of the CDR3 is 15 residues. The CDR3 DNA sequence: TGTGCTAGCAGTGAAAGACAGACAGTCAACTATGGCTACACCTTC. Translating gives CASSERQTVNYGYTF.

The table lists this clonotype with many counts. J is TRBJ2-7 and V is TRBV2; D perhaps matches TRBD1 (5 bases). Trimming left V 2 bases short and J 1 base short, with 9 bases between. The CDR3 spans 14 residues. Germline assignment: CDR1 SNHLY and CDR2 FYNNEI. The CDR3 DNA follows: TGTGCCAGCAGTGAACAGGGATTATCCTACGAGCAGTACTTC. This codes for CASSEQGLSYEQYF. Complete variable domain (other parts from reference TRBV2 and TRBJ2-7): EPEVTQTPSHQVTQMGQEVILRCVPISNHLYFYWYRQILGQKVEFLVSFYNNEISEKSEIFDDQFSVERPDGSNFTLKIRSTKLEDSAMYFCASSEQGLSYEQYFGPGTRLTVT.

In this sample, this clonotype turned up a few times. A much larger clone lies a single base off, so this may be a read error. This chain links TRBV6-1 with TRBJ2-5; no clear D gene. In germline, CDR1 is MNHNS, CDR2 SASEGT. This CDR3 is 16 amino acids long. DNA for the CDR3: TGTGCCAGCAGTGATTCCGGGCTTTTTTTAGGAGAGACCCGGTACTTC. This encodes CASSDSGLFLGETRYF.

This clonotype was observed at least ten times. V gene TRBV5-1 combines with J gene TRBJ1-2; 7 nucleotides line up with TRBD1. This CDR3 region has 13 residues. Germline V gives CDR1 SGHRS, CDR2 YFSETQ. Trimming removed 4 bases from V and 4 bases from J; junction bases left unmatched: 4. The CDR3 region has the DNA TGCGCCAGCAGCATGGGACAGACCTATGGCTACACCTTC. Translation gives CASSMGQTYGYTF.

This clonotype came up many times. V usage is TRBV7-8 and J usage is TRBJ1-2; no definite D call. The CDR3 contains 14 residues. CDR1 SGHVS and CDR2 FQNEAQ come from the germline V gene. The V end was cut by 1 base, the J end by 3 bases, with 9 bases between. DNA for the CDR3: TGTGCCAGCAGCTTAGGCGCAGCCTACTATGGCTACACCTTC. Translation gives CASSLGAAYYGYTF.

The chain employs TRBV10-3 and TRBJ2-7; TRBD1 agrees at 9 bases. Losses at the gene ends were 5 bases for V and 5 bases for J; bases not matched to a gene: 7. CDR3 size: 14 residues. Germline values: CDR1 ENHRY, CDR2 SYGVKD. This CDR3 is CAISSGTGTDEQYF. The CDR3 DNA reads as TGTGCCATCAGTTCCGGGACAGGGACCGACGAGCAGTACTTC.

This clonotype has a handful of counts. V gene TRBV19 combines with J gene TRBJ2-7; 7 bases align to TRBD1. This CDR3 has 17 amino acids. Germline V gene sequence: CDR1 LNHDA, CDR2 SQIVND (reference sequence). Germline trimming cut 3 bases from V and 7 bases from J; bases unmatched to any gene: 18. CDR3 nucleotides: TGTGCCAGTAGTATGGGGAGTTGGACAGGAACTTCTGGAGAGCAGTACTTC. Encoded protein: CASSMGSWTGTSGEQYF.

In this sample, this clonotype turned up many times. This chain connects TRBV29-1 to TRBJ1-2; D gene unclear. Trimming removed 7 bases at V and 5 bases at J, with 20 bases between. The V gene's germline CDR1 is SQVTM and CDR2 ANQGSEA. CDR3 length: 14 amino acids. The CDR3 reads CSGRLSGDGYGYTF. DNA for the CDR3: TGCAGCGGCAGACTAAGCGGGGATGGTTATGGCTACACCTTC.

The V gene is TRBV7-3, the J gene TRBJ1-2; tentatively, D is TRBD1 (5 bases). The germline V gene has CDR1 SGHTA and CDR2 FQGTGA. Trimming took 6 bases from V and 4 from J, leaving 18 bases between them. This CDR3 spans 15 amino acids. This CDR3 is CASSPAGGDTYGYTF. In DNA form, the CDR3 reads TGTGCCAGCAGTCCAGCGGGGGGTGATACCTATGGCTACACCTTC.

This clonotype was detected a few times. The V call is TRBV6-5, the J call TRBJ2-7, with D perhaps matching TRBD1 (5 bases). The CDR3 sequence is 14 residues long. Trimming cost V 3 bases and J 2 bases, with 11 bases left between them. The germline V gene encodes CDR1 MNHEY and CDR2 SVGAGI. As DNA, the CDR3 is TGTGCCAGCAGTTATAGGCAGGGCCCCTACGAGCAGTACTTC. This translates into CASSYRQGPYEQYF.

This clonotype was recorded at least ten times. The chain links TRBV12-3 or TRBV12-4 to TRBJ1-2, with D possibly being TRBD1 (5 bases). CDR3 length: 14 residues. With 5 bases removed from V and 4 bases from J, the gap between germline ends came to 14 bases. For the CDR3, the DNA is TGTGCCAGCAGTGGGGACGGAGCTTCCTATGGCTACACCTTC. This translates into CASSGDGASYGYTF.